The 2 T cell receptor beta chains below all came from one sample that was sequenced in a study of blood T cell repertoires in COVID-19. Method: immunoSEQ multiplex PCR; TCRdb's copy keeps in-frame clones and lacks some. The top ten clones hold under 5.5% of a sample with 85,000 to 95,000 clones, roughly nine tenths of them seen once. The sequenced sample was peripheral blood. Every receptor here comes from a man between 60 and 70 years old with COVID-19, enrolled during active disease.

The rearrangement joins TRBV19 to TRBJ1-4, with 7 bases that match TRBD1. The germline gives CDR1 LNHDA, CDR2 SQIVND (reference sequence). V lost 1 base and J lost 3; bases outside the gene matches: 2. The CDR3 covers 15 residues. The CDR3 DNA follows: TGTGCCAGTAGTATAGGCGGGACAGCTAATGAAAAACTGTTTTTT. Residues: CASSIGGTANEKLFF.

This clone has a count of ten or more. The J gene is TRBJ1-4, the V gene TRBV7-2, with D hard to call. V shed 3 bases and J shed 1 base, with 9 bases lying between them. The CDR3 runs 15 residues. Per the germline V gene, CDR1 is SGHTA and CDR2 is FQGNSA. Here the CDR3 reads CASSFFQETNEKLFF. In DNA form, the CDR3 reads TGTGCCAGCAGCTTCTTCCAGGAAACTAATGAAAAACTGTTTTTT.